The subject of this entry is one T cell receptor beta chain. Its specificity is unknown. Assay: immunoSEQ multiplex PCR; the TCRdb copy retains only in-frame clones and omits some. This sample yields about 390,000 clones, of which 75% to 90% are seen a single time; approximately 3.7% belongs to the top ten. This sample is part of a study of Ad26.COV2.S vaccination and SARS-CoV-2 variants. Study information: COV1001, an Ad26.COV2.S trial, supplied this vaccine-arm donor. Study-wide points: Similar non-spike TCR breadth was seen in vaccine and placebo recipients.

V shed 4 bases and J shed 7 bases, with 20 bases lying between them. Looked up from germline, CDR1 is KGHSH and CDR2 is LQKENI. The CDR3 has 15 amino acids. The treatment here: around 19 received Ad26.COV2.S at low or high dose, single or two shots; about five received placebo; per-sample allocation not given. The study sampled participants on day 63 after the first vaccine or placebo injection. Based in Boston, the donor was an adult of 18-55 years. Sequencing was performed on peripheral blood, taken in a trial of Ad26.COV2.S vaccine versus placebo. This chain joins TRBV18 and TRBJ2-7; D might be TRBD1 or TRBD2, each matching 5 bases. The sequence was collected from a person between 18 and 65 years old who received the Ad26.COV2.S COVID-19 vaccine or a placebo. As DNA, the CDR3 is TGTGCCAGCTCACTCACCGGGACCCAAGTAGGGGAGCAGTACTTC. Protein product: CASSLTGTQVGEQYF.